Following are 15 T cell receptor beta chains from one sample sequenced in a study of tumor and adjacent non-tumor tissue in lung cancer. The library came from three nested PCR rounds adapted from ARM-PCR protocols. MiXCR, applied by TCRdb to the multiplex PCR reads, yields one record per CDR3 protein. The repertoire consists of 98,000 or so distinct CDR3 sequences, with less than 85% occurring once and the leading ten covering roughly 33%. The template was RNA from unsorted bulk tissue. More than 3 cm separated this lung sample from the edge of the tumor. Input material: distant non-tumor lung tissue. Receptors were obtained from a man in his sixties with small cell lung cancer.

As to this clonotype: A much larger clone differs from this one at a single base, so this may be a read error. As DNA, the CDR3 is TGTTCCAGTTCGACTAGAGGGAGCTCCTACAATGAGCAGTTCTTC. It encodes CSSSTRGSSYNEQFF. V and J are TRBV2 and TRBJ2-1, with a tentative D call TRBD2 (6 bases). The length of the CDR3 is 15 residues. In germline, CDR1 is SNHLY, CDR2 FYNNEI.

Points on this clonotype: At one end the junction does not follow the germline gene, possibly because of a read error. This chain links TRBV6-5 with TRBJ2-3; no firm D call. Germline V gene data show CDR1 as MNHEY and CDR2 as SVGAGI. The CDR3 sequence is 15 residues long. CDR3 protein: CTSSYRAWGTDTQYF. CDR3 nucleotides: TGTACCAGCAGTTACCGGGCATGGGGTACAGATACGCAGTATTTT.

The V call is TRBV11-1, the J call TRBJ2-1; maybe TRBD2 (6 bases). The length of the CDR3 is 16 residues. CDR1 is SGHAT and CDR2 is FQDESV in the germline V gene (reference sequence). DNA of the CDR3: TGTGCATGCAGCTTCGTAGCGGTAGGCCCCTACAATGAGCAGTTCTTC. Residues: CACSFVAVGPYNEQFF.

Details on this clonotype: A read error may account for a junction end that differs from germline. The chain recombines TRBV6-1 with TRBJ2-2; D perhaps matches TRBD1 (7 bases). The germline V gene has CDR1 MNHNS and CDR2 SASEGT. The CDR3 has 15 residues. CDR3 protein: CASTETRGQVGGLFF. The DNA for the CDR3 is TGTGCCAGTACTGAGACTAGGGGGCAAGTCGGGGGGCTGTTTTTT.

On this clonotype itself: This sequence may be a read error, since a much larger clone differs from it by one base. The CDR3 is CATSDARSGTGNEKPFF. CDR3 nucleotide sequence: TGTGCCACCAGTGACGCTCGATCCGGGACAGGGAATGAAAAACCGTTTTTT. The chain carries TRBV24-1 and TRBJ1-4; 9 nucleotides agree with TRBD1. Germline assignment: CDR1 KGHDR and CDR2 SFDVKD. The length of the CDR3 is 17 residues.

Notes on this clonotype: A much larger clone sits a single nucleotide away, making a read error possible. V is TRBV20-1 and J is TRBJ2-3; 9 bases fit TRBD2. This CDR3 region has 16 residues. The germline V gene has CDR1 DFQATT and CDR2 SNEGSKA (reference sequence). The CDR3 loop is CSARVGSGRGADTHYF. The CDR3 DNA follows: TGCAGTGCTAGAGTCGGTAGCGGGAGAGGTGCAGATACGCACTATTTT.

As regards this clonotype: Mismatch with germline at one junction end may stem from a read error. The V and J genes are TRBV4-1 and TRBJ2-7; 8 bases agree with TRBD2. CDR1 is MGHRA, CDR2 YSYEKL, per germline. CDR3 size: 17 residues. The CDR3 spells CASSQDLREVPGDLQYF. The CDR3 bases are TGCGCTAGCAGCCAAGATCTGCGGGAGGTCCCTGGGGACTTGCAGTACTTC.

At least ten counts were recorded for this clonotype. The rearrangement joins TRBV6-1 to TRBJ1-1, with D uncertain. Germline CDR1 and CDR2: MNHNS and SASEGT. The CDR3 spans 15 residues. Trimming stripped 2 bases from V and 5 bases from J, with 15 bases between. CDR3 residues: CASSERDEIGTEAFF. Written as DNA, the CDR3 is TGTGCCAGCAGTGAACGCGACGAAATTGGGACTGAAGCTTTCTTT.

A remark on this clonotype: One end of the junction varies from germline; a read error may be responsible. This sequence joins TRBV12-3 or TRBV12-4 and TRBJ2-1; TRBD2 agrees at 8 bases. CDR3 length: 14 residues. The CDR3 sequence: CPSSLLAGNVEQFF. CDR3 coding DNA: TGTCCCAGCAGTTTGTTAGCGGGAAACGTTGAGCAGTTCTTC.

As regards this clonotype: One end of the junction is discordant with germline, which a read error may explain. The chain uses TRBV4-1 and TRBJ2-7; D is perhaps TRBD1 or TRBD2 (5 bases each). CDR3 length: 13 residues. The germline V gene encodes CDR1 MGHRA and CDR2 YSYEKL. The CDR3 bases are TGCTCCAGCGGTTTCGACAGACTCTATGAGCAGTACTTC. Translated: CSSGFDRLYEQYF.

As concerns this clonotype: A junction end diverges from the germline sequence, so it may reflect a read error. This rearrangement joins TRBV11-3 to TRBJ2-1, with 7 bases that match TRBD2. Per the germline V gene, CDR1 is SGHNT and CDR2 is YENEEA. The CDR3 loop spans 17 amino acids. CDR3 residues: CASSSLTGGVSYNEQFF. The CDR3 coding sequence is TGTGCCAGCAGCTCTCTAACTGGGGGGGTGTCCTACAATGAACAGTTCTTT. Variable domain in full (rest from reference TRBV11-3 and TRBJ2-1): EAGVVQSPRYKIIEKKQPVAFWCNPISGHNTLYWYLQNLGQGPELLIRYENEEAVDDSQLPKDRFSAERLKGVDSTLKIQPAELGDSAVYLCASSSLTGGVSYNEQFFGPGTRLTVL.

This clonotype has only one observation. The chain employs TRBV12-3 or TRBV12-4 and TRBJ1-6, with D hard to call. V lost 4 bases and J lost 9, with 16 bases in between. This CDR3 region has 15 residues. CDR3 residues: CASSSGGSTRSPLHF. In DNA, the CDR3 is TGTGCCAGCAGTTCCGGCGGGAGCACGCGTTCACCCCTCCACTTT.

By share, this clonotype counts as medium-sized. The rearrangement links TRBV11-2 to TRBJ2-3; 9 bases match TRBD2. The CDR3 has 16 residues. The germline V gene encodes CDR1 SGHAT and CDR2 FQNNGV. Trimming at V came to 6 bases and at J to 3 bases, leaving 10 bases not matched to a gene. The CDR3 here is CASSPVAGGGTDTQYF. CDR3 in DNA: TGTGCCAGCAGTCCGGTGGCGGGAGGGGGAACAGATACGCAGTATTTT. Together with reference TRBV11-2 and TRBJ2-3, the CDR3 gives the full variable domain: EAGVAQSPRYKIIEKRQSVAFWCNPISGHATLYWYQQILGQGPKLLIQFQNNGVVDDSQLPKDRFSAERLKGVDSTLKIQPAKLEDSAVYLCASSPVAGGGTDTQYFGPGTRLTVL.

This rearrangement joins TRBV5-1 to TRBJ1-3, with no clear D. The CDR3 is 18 residues long. In germline, CDR1 is SGHRS, CDR2 YFSETQ. V was pared by 5 bases and J by 11 bases, with 32 bases between. CDR3 DNA sequence: TGCGCCAGCAGACCGACCAGTCCCGGTGGTTATGAAGACGTGGCCATATATTTT. This translates into CASRPTSPGGYEDVAIYF. Filled out from reference TRBV5-1 and TRBJ1-3, the complete variable domain reads KAGVTQTPRYLIKTRGQQVTLSCSPISGHRSVSWYQQTPGQGLQFLFEYFSETQRNKGNFPGRFSGRQFSNSRSEMNVSTLELGDSALYLCASRPTSPGGYEDVAIYFGEGSWLTVV.

This clonotype has at least ten counts. The chain recombines TRBV6-5 with TRBJ1-2; weak D call: TRBD1 (5 bases). V was cut by 0 bases and J by 7 bases, with 9 bases left in between. Germline lookup yields CDR1 MNHEY and CDR2 SVGAGI. The CDR3 length is 13 residues. The CDR3 region has the DNA TGTGCCAGCAGTTACTCAAGGGGCGGTGGCTACACCTTC. This translates into CASSYSRGGGYTF.